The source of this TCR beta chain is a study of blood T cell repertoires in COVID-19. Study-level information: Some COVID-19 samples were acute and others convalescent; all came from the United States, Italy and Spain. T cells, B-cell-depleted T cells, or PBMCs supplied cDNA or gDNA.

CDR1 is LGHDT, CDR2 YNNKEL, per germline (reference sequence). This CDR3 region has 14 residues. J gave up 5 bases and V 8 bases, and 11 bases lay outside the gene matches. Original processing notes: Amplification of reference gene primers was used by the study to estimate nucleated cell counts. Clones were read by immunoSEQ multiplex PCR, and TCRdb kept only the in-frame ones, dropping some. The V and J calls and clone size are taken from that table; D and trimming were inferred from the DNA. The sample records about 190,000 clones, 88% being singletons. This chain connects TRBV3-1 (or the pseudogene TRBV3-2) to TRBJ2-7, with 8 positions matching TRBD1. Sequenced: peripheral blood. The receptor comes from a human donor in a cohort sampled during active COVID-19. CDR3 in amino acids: CASETGQGRHEQYF. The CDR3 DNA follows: TGTGCCAGCGAAACCGGACAGGGACGCCACGAGCAGTACTTC.